This TCR beta chain was captured by sequencing in a study of T-cell reconstitution after alpha-beta-depleted transplantation in children. Study results and limitations: Reports say that about two months after transplant, the alpha-beta T cells came out of several hundred graft clones that had expanded.

The TCRbeta library incorporated unique molecular identifiers. Each CDR3 protein gets one entry after TCRdb re-called the PCR reads with MiXCR. The sample holds about 980,000 distinct CDR3 sequences; under 30% are singletons and the top ten take 25% to 35%. The CDR3 is made up of 15 amino acids. The V and J ends lost 6 bases and 3 bases respectively, with 18 bases between them. Germline CDR1 reads MNHEY; CDR2 reads SVGEGT. Regarding this clonotype: Antigen unknown.

V is TRBV6-2 or TRBV6-3 and J is TRBJ2-7, with D possibly TRBD2 on 7 matching bases. The sample here was PBMCs, mostly from graft donor cells, taken 360 days after TCRalphabeta/CD19-depleted stem cell transplant. This TCR came from a boy less than two years old who had a stem cell transplant for SCID, so the T cells may come from the graft donor. DNA for the CDR3: TGTGCCAGCAGGGCCCGTGGGGAGGGGGTCTACGAGCAGTACTTC. It codes for CASRARGEGVYEQYF.